These 23 T cell receptor beta chains originate from one sample sequenced in a study of blood T cells in healthy people across ages. Using a J-beta primer mix together with a sample-barcoded 5' primer, a second PCR was run for about 7 to 12 cycles. MiXCR, applied by TCRdb to the 5' RACE reads, yields one record per CDR3 protein. The data contain some 900,000 distinct CDR3 sequences, under 50% of them singletons. The sample was blood. The receptors were sampled from a man younger than 40 in good health.

This clonotype was counted a few times. The V call is TRBV7-9, the J call TRBJ2-7, with D perhaps TRBD1 (6 bases). Germline V lookup: CDR1 SEHNR, CDR2 FQNEAQ (reference sequence). There are 16 residues in the CDR3. V lost 4 bases and J lost 2, with 18 bases in between. The CDR3: CASSSTAGQLPYEQYF. The CDR3 nucleotides are TGTGCCAGCAGCTCGACCGCTGGACAGCTACCCTACGAGCAGTACTTC.

The chain employs TRBV6-2 or TRBV6-3 and TRBJ1-2; D unresolved. In germline, CDR1 is MNHEY, CDR2 SVGEGT. This CDR3 has 14 residues. Trimming stripped 0 bases from V and 8 bases from J, with 13 bases between. This CDR3 reads CASSYSNPPGGYTF. CDR3 DNA sequence: TGTGCCAGCAGTTACTCGAACCCGCCAGGAGGCTACACCTTC.

The rearrangement links TRBV6-5 to TRBJ1-1; TRBD1 is a possible D gene (6 bases). The germline CDR1 and CDR2 sequences are MNHEY and SVGAGI. The CDR3 runs to 12 residues. Deletions cut 3 bases from V and 8 bases from J, with 10 bases between. CDR3 nucleotides: TGTGCCAGCAGTTATCTACAGGGAGAAGCTTTCTTT. This gives the protein CASSYLQGEAFF.

This rearrangement joins TRBV4-2 to TRBJ1-4, with a possible D match to TRBD1 (5 bases). Germline V CDR1 and CDR2: LGHNA, YNFKEQ. With 1 base removed from V and 4 bases from J, the gap between germline ends came to 7 bases. The CDR3 is made up of 14 amino acids. CDR3 sequence: CASSQGGINEKLFF. The CDR3 DNA reads as TGTGCCAGCAGCCAAGGGGGGATTAATGAAAAACTGTTTTTT.

Ten or more counts support this clonotype. With a much larger clone just one base away, this may be a read error. The V gene is TRBV12-3 or TRBV12-4, the J gene TRBJ2-7, with D possibly TRBD2 on 5 matching bases. V was shortened by 5 bases and J by 6 bases, with 20 bases between the two germline ends. The CDR3 is 15 amino acids. This CDR3 reads CASSPDFLNSGEQYF. In DNA, the CDR3 is TGTGCCAGCAGTCCCGACTTCCTAAACAGCGGCGAGCAGTACTTC.

This clonotype was counted only a few times. This chain uses TRBV5-1 with TRBJ2-3; 9 bases are a match to TRBD2. Trimming removed 0 bases from V and 5 bases from J; junction bases left unmatched: 7. CDR3 size: 16 residues. Germline CDR1 SGHRS, CDR2 YFSETQ. CDR3 coding DNA: TGCGCCAGCAGCTTGGAGGCGGGGGGGCACGAAGATACGCAGTATTTT. It translates to CASSLEAGGHEDTQYF.

This sequence joins TRBV20-1 and TRBJ2-5; D remains ambiguous. V lost 0 bases to trimming and J lost 2 bases, with 10 bases between them. The CDR3 runs 14 residues. Germline loops: CDR1 DFQATT, CDR2 SNEGSKA (reference sequence). The CDR3 bases are TGCAGTGCTAGAGATTTGGGGTTTCAAGAGACCCAGTACTTC. Translating it yields CSARDLGFQETQYF.

The chain has TRBV12-3 or TRBV12-4 and TRBJ1-2; 10 bases agree with TRBD1. CDR3 length: 15 amino acids. V lost 6 bases and J lost 8; bases outside the gene matches: 12. The CDR3 loop is CASSLRTGGYEGYTF. CDR3 DNA sequence: TGTGCCAGCAGCCTAAGGACAGGGGGGTACGAGGGCTACACCTTC.

This clonotype has more than one count but fewer than ten. The chain uses TRBV7-2 and TRBJ2-7, with 10 bases fitting TRBD1. Trimming took 3 bases from V and 4 from J; bases not matched to a gene: 6. Germline CDR1 is SGHTA and CDR2 is FQGNSA. This CDR3 has 15 amino acids. CDR3 loop: CASSFVGQGQYEQYF. The CDR3 DNA reads TGTGCCAGCAGCTTTGTGGGACAGGGGCAGTACGAGCAGTACTTC.

The chain employs TRBV27 and TRBJ1-2; 9 positions match TRBD1. The CDR3 is made up of 14 amino acids. Germline V gene data show CDR1 as MNHEY and CDR2 as SMNVEV (reference sequence). The J segment lost 3 bases and the V segment lost 7 bases, leaving 6 bases of the junction unmatched. The CDR3 sequence: CASTHRGLDYGYTF. CDR3 coding DNA: TGTGCCAGCACCCACAGGGGGCTAGACTATGGCTACACCTTC.

The chain has TRBV3-1 and TRBJ2-3; 7 bases are shared with TRBD2. The CDR3 sequence is 14 residues long. The germline gives CDR1 LGHDT, CDR2 YNNKEL (reference sequence). Germline trimming cut 3 bases from V and 2 bases from J; bases unmatched to any gene: 2. The CDR3 protein is CASSHAGDTDTQYF. CDR3 in DNA: TGTGCCAGCAGCCACGCGGGGGACACAGATACGCAGTATTTT.

This chain joins TRBV27 and TRBJ2-4; 9 nucleotides agree with TRBD2. The end of the DNA is better explained by TRBJ2-7, so the J call may be wrong. Germline V lookup: CDR1 MNHEY, CDR2 SMNVEV (reference sequence). The CDR3 consists of 16 residues. The CDR3 DNA sequence: TGTGCCAGCAGTTTAGAATCGGCTAGCGGGGTCTACGAGCAGTACTTC. It is translated as CASSLESASGVYEQYF.

The J gene is TRBJ2-7, the V gene TRBV7-6; 9 nucleotides align to TRBD2. The CDR3 sequence is 15 residues long. Losses at the gene ends were 3 bases for V and 5 bases for J; bases not matched to a gene: 8. Germline V gene data show CDR1 as SGHVS and CDR2 as FNYEAQ. CDR3 DNA sequence: TGTGCCAGCAGCTTGTTAGCGGGGGTGATCCACGAGCAGTACTTC. Translating gives CASSLLAGVIHEQYF.

The chain is built from TRBV4-2 and TRBJ2-7, with 7 bases identical to TRBD1. Germline V gives CDR1 LGHNA, CDR2 YNFKEQ. Trimming took 0 bases from V and 2 from J; bases not matched to a gene: 10. The CDR3 totals 17 residues. CDR3 sequence: CASSQEGDSEITYEQYF. CDR3 in DNA: TGTGCCAGCAGCCAAGAAGGGGACAGCGAGATTACCTACGAGCAGTACTTC.

This clonotype was counted only a few times. The J gene is TRBJ2-7, the V gene TRBV4-2, with 9 bases fitting TRBD2. Trimming at V came to 2 bases and at J to 1 base, leaving 6 bases not matched to a gene. CDR1 is LGHNA, CDR2 YNFKEQ, per germline. The CDR3 consists of 16 residues. The CDR3 here is CASSQIAGGISYEQYF. As DNA, the CDR3 is TGTGCCAGCAGCCAAATCGCGGGGGGGATTTCCTACGAGCAGTACTTC.

There are a few counts of this clonotype. The CDR3 bases are TGTGCCAGCAGCACCCAGGCGGCCCAGAATATAGCCAAAAACATTCAGTACTTC. Protein product: CASSTQAAQNIAKNIQYF. The chain recombines TRBV11-3 with TRBJ2-4; D not resolved. V was clipped by 5 bases and J by 0 bases, with 20 bases between them. Germline assignment: CDR1 SGHNT and CDR2 YENEEA. The CDR3 covers 18 residues.

The chain recombines TRBV20-1 with TRBJ2-3; 7 bases are a match to TRBD2. With 0 bases clipped from V and 6 bases from J, the junction kept 18 bases outside the gene matches. This CDR3 has 18 residues. Germline V gene sequence: CDR1 DFQATT, CDR2 SNEGSKA (reference sequence). The CDR3 bases are TGCAGTGCTAGAGATCTTGGGACTGACCGGGGGGAGATCGATACGCAGTATTTT. It is translated as CSARDLGTDRGEIDTQYF.

This clonotype was seen ten or more times. The junction departs from the called germline gene at one end, perhaps through a read error. Here the CDR3 reads CASSLVVGSYNEQFF. The CDR3 DNA sequence: TGTGCCAGCAGCTTAGTCGTGGGTTCCTACAATGAGCAGTTCTTC. The V call is TRBV5-1, the J call TRBJ2-1; D ambiguous. This CDR3 is built from 15 residues. The germline V gene has CDR1 SGHRS and CDR2 YFSETQ. Variable domain in full (rest from reference TRBV5-1 and TRBJ2-1): KAGVTQTPRYLIKTRGQQVTLSCSPISGHRSVSWYQQTPGQGLQFLFEYFSETQRNKGNFPGRFSGRQFSNSRSEMNVSTLELGDSALYLCASSLVVGSYNEQFFGPGTRLTVL.

The genes are TRBV29-1 and TRBJ1-2, with 9 nucleotides matching TRBD1. CDR1 SQVTM and CDR2 ANQGSEA come from the germline V gene. The CDR3 has 15 residues. Trimming at V came to 7 bases and at J to 5 bases, leaving 14 bases not matched to a gene. The CDR3 DNA is TGCAGCGCAGTTAGAGGCGGACAGGGGACATATGGCTACACCTTC. Protein product: CSAVRGGQGTYGYTF.

This clonotype was seen only a few times. This sequence joins TRBV12-3 or TRBV12-4 and TRBJ1-2; no reliable D call. The CDR3 runs to 15 residues. With 5 bases removed from V and 4 bases from J, the gap between germline ends came to 17 bases. CDR3 sequence reads: CASSPTRASGYGYTF. In DNA, the CDR3 is TGTGCCAGCAGTCCTACTCGAGCATCGGGCTATGGCTACACCTTC.

The CDR3 sequence: CASRSTGGGGYTF. CDR3 nucleotides: TGTGCCAGCAGATCGACAGGGGGCGGTGGCTACACCTTC. V usage is TRBV27 and J usage is TRBJ1-2, with 10 nucleotides matching TRBD1. Germline-derived CDR1 and CDR2 are MNHEY and SMNVEV (reference sequence). Trimming took 6 bases from V and 7 from J; bases not matched to a gene: 5. The CDR3 covers 13 residues.

The rearrangement links TRBV20-1 to TRBJ1-2; the match to TRBD1 covers 7 bases. The CDR3 totals 14 residues. CDR1 and CDR2 (germline): DFQATT, SNEGSKA (reference sequence). V trimming: 7 bases; J trimming: 2 bases; junction bases outside the gene matches: 10. CDR3 bases: TGCAGTGTTTCTCTCCGGGACAGAAACTATGGCTACACCTTC. It encodes CSVSLRDRNYGYTF.

This clonotype was detected a few times. The V gene is TRBV7-3, the J gene TRBJ1-1; TRBD1 is a possible D gene (5 bases). The CDR3 runs to 13 residues. Per germline, CDR1 SGHTA and CDR2 FQGTGA. V was cut by 5 bases and J by 3 bases, with 10 bases left in between. DNA for the CDR3: TGTGCCAGCAGCCTGGGACCACACACTGAAGCTTTCTTT. Translating it yields CASSLGPHTEAFF.